The source of this T cell receptor (beta chain) is a study of quantifying T cell responses using KT2 cells. Study background: RNA was reverse transcribed with TCR alpha and beta constant-region primers.

The ends were cut back, 0 bases at V and 0 bases at J, with 14 bases in the middle. Germline-derived CDR1 and CDR2 are SGHVS and FNYEAQ. The CDR3 contains 17 residues. Each cDNA got a UMI-containing oligo ligated at its 3' end. The first PCR ran 4 to 5 cycles with an equimolar RC1.1 and RC1.2 beta primer mix. TCRdb reanalysed the UMI-ligation and nested PCR reads using MiXCR and keeps one entry per CDR3 protein. The sample gives 40,000 to 50,000 distinct CDR3 sequences, about 15% of which show up once; less than 45% is in the top ten. The chain couples TRBV7-6 to TRBJ1-1, with D tentatively TRBD1 (5 bases). The sequence derives from a human donor. Sequencing input: PBMCs spiked with cells of the T cell clone KT2. Here the CDR3 reads CASSLALGGLVNTEAFF. DNA for the CDR3: TGTGCCAGCAGCTTAGCGTTGGGGGGATTGGTGAACACTGAAGCTTTCTTT.